The rows below give T cell receptor beta chains drawn from one sample of a study of CD8 T cells in ankylosing spondylitis. TCRdb analysed the 5' RACE reads with MiXCR anew, one entry per CDR3 protein. The sample holds fewer than 750,000 distinct CDR3 sequences, around 17% seen once. Sequenced input: blood, either unsorted or a sorted T cell fraction (not recorded which). The receptors shown here come from a male donor with ankylosing spondylitis. Each CDR3 is given with its conserved first and last residue. A D gene is named only where the DNA matches it firmly. Only part of the rows carry a size: once, few, many, or a class if the clone is expanded.

>TRBJ2-1|-|TRBD2|TRBV7-2
TGTGCCAGCAGCCCCCTTGCGGGAGCTACCTACAATGAGCAGTTCTTC
CASSPLAGATYNEQFF
>TRBJ2-6|-|-|TRBV2
TGTGCCAGCAGTGACGCGGCAACTGGGGCCAACGTCCTGACTTTC
CASSDAATGANVLTF
>TRBJ1-4|few|-|TRBV7-2
TGTGCCAGCAGCTTAGTAGCAACAACTAATGAAAAACTGTTTTTT
CASSLVATTNEKLFF
>TRBJ2-1|-|-|TRBV2
TGTGCCTCGACCCTCGAGCAGTTCTTC
CASTLEQFF
>TRBJ2-2|-|TRBD2|TRBV9
TGTGCCAGCAGCGCCCTAGCGGGACTACTCACCGGGGAGCTGTTTTTT
CASSALAGLLTGELFF
>TRBJ2-5|-|-|TRBV25-1
TGTGCCAGCAGTGAATTTTTGGGACTTCAAGAGACCCAGTACTTC
CASSEFLGLQETQYF
>TRBJ2-6|-|-|TRBV5-5
TGTGCCAGCAGGCCCCAGTTGGGGTTGGGCTCTGGGGCCAACGTCCTGACTTTC
CASRPQLGLGSGANVLTF
>TRBJ2-5|-|-|TRBV3-1
TGTGCCAGCAGCCCCACCACCGTGAAGACCCAGTACTTC
CASSPTTVKTQYF
>TRBJ2-2|few|TRBD1|TRBV24-1
TGTGCCACCCAGGACAGGTTGACCGGGGAGCTGTTTTTT
CATQDRLTGELFF
>TRBJ1-6|-|-|TRBV20-1
TGCAGTGCTAGAGATGTAGGGCGAGCTTCCTATAATTCACCCCTCCACTTT
CSARDVGRASYNSPLHF
>TRBJ1-2|few|TRBD1|TRBV12-3/TRBV12-4
TGTGCCAGCGAACCTTCGGGACAGAATTATGGCTACACCTTC
CASEPSGQNYGYTF
>TRBJ1-6|few|-|TRBV5-5
TGTGCCAGCAGGTTATACGACGAATCACCCCTCCACTTT
CASRLYDESPLHF
>TRBJ2-7|-|TRBD1|TRBV5-1
TGCGCCAGCAGCTTGGGGGTTGGGACAGGCACGAGGGACGAGCAGTACTTC
CASSLGVGTGTRDEQYF
>TRBJ2-2|-|TRBD2|TRBV12-3/TRBV12-4
TGTGCCAGCAGCCGTAGCGGGGGCGGGACCGGGGAGCTGTTTTTT
CASSRSGGGTGELFF
>TRBJ1-2|few|-|TRBV7-8
TGTGCCAGCAGCTTACTCGGGCCCTCCGACTCCTATGGCTACACCTTC
CASSLLGPSDSYGYTF
>TRBJ1-1|few|-|TRBV27
TGTGCCAGCAGTTTATACCCGATAGGGACTGAAGCTTTCTTT
CASSLYPIGTEAFF
>TRBJ2-5|-|TRBD2|TRBV2
TGTGCCAGCCCGGGAGGAGAGGGAGAGACCCAGTACTTC
CASPGGEGETQYF
>TRBJ2-7|few|TRBD1|TRBV7-9
TGTGCCAGCAGCCCGACGGGACAGAGCTACGAGCAGTACTTC
CASSPTGQSYEQYF
>TRBJ2-5|-|-|TRBV7-7
TGTGCCAGCAGCTCCCACCTTGACAGAATAGAGACCCAGTACTTC
CASSSHLDRIETQYF
>TRBJ1-1|few|-|TRBV12-3/TRBV12-4
TGTGCCAGCAGTCTTAGTGAAGCTTTCTTT
CASSLSEAFF
>TRBJ2-5|few|TRBD1|TRBV10-3
TGTGCCATCGGCAGACAGGGGGAGACCCAGTACTTC
CAIGRQGETQYF
>TRBJ2-1|many|-|TRBV12-3/TRBV12-4
TGTGCCAGCAGGCAGTCGGACGGGCAGTTCTTC
CASRQSDGQFF
>TRBJ2-1|-|TRBD2|TRBV7-3
TGTGCCAGCAGCGTAGGGGGACTAGCGGGAGTACAGCAGTTCTTC
CASSVGGLAGVQQFF
>TRBJ1-5|few|-|TRBV6-4
TGTGCCAGCAGTGAGGGAGACAATCAGCCCCAGCATTTT
CASSEGDNQPQHF
>TRBJ2-1|-|TRBD2|TRBV6-1
TGTGCCAGCAGCCTCCAGGGTAGCGGGAGGGGGGGTGAGCAGTTCTTC
CASSLQGSGRGGEQFF
>TRBJ2-7|-|-|TRBV12-2
TGTGCAAGTCCCCAGAGGTGGCAGGACTACGAGCAGTACTTC
CASPQRWQDYEQYF
>TRBJ2-1|-|TRBD2|TRBV3-1
TGTGCCAGCAGCCGCGGTCGGGGCGGGAGCAATGAGCAGTTCTTC
CASSRGRGGSNEQFF
>TRBJ1-3|few|TRBD1|TRBV5-1
TGCGCCAGCAGCTTAAGCGGGACAGAGACTGGAAACACCATATATTTT
CASSLSGTETGNTIYF
>TRBJ1-6|few|TRBD1|TRBV6-5
TGTGCCAGCAGTTACTCGATACAGGGGAATTCACCCCTCCACTTT
CASSYSIQGNSPLHF
>TRBJ2-7|-|TRBD2|TRBV7-2
TGTGCCAGCAGCCAGGCTACTAGCGCCTCCTACGAGCAGTACTTC
CASSQATSASYEQYF
>TRBJ2-4|many|-|TRBV5-1
TGCGCCAGCAGCTTGCAGACAGAAGGTACCATTCAGTACTTC
CASSLQTEGTIQYF
>TRBJ2-6|few|-|TRBV12-3/TRBV12-4
TGTGCCAGCAGTTACAGGGCCTCTGGGGCCAACGTCCTGACTTTC
CASSYRASGANVLTF
>TRBJ1-5|-|-|TRBV21-1
TGTGCCAGCAGCAACCGCGGGGGGGCTAGCAATCAGCCCCAGCATTTT
CASSNRGGASNQPQHF
>TRBJ1-6|few|TRBD1|TRBV10-3
TGTGCCATTGGGACAGATAATTCACCCCTCCACTTT
CAIGTDNSPLHF
>TRBJ2-5|few|-|TRBV4-3
TGCGCCAGCAGCCAGGGGGCGGCTGAAATACAAGAGACCCAGTACTTC
CASSQGAAEIQETQYF
>TRBJ1-5|few|-|TRBV28
TGTGCCAGCAGTTTGCCTAGGGGGGGGACTCAGCCCCAGCATTTT
CASSLPRGGTQPQHF
>TRBJ2-2|few|TRBD1|TRBV12-3/TRBV12-4
TGTGCCAGCAGTTCCGGGACAGCCCGGGGCACCGGGGAGCTGTTTTTT
CASSSGTARGTGELFF
>TRBJ2-6|-|-|TRBV7-9
TGTGCCAGCAGCTTGACGGACTCTGGGGCCAACGTCCTGACTTTC
CASSLTDSGANVLTF
>TRBJ2-7|-|TRBD1|TRBV24-1
TGTGCCACCAGCGCCGGACAGGGGTATGAGCAGTACTTC
CATSAGQGYEQYF
>TRBJ1-6|few|TRBD1|TRBV11-2
TGTGCCAGCAGCAGCCAAGGGGACAGGAGGGATTCACCCCTCCACTTT
CASSSQGDRRDSPLHF
>TRBJ2-2|-|TRBD2|TRBV4-1
TGCGCCAGCAGCCCTCAGACCGGGGGGAAGGGGAAGAACGGGGAGCTGTTTTTT
CASSPQTGGKGKNGELFF
>TRBJ2-7|-|-|TRBV5-1
TGCGCCAGCAGCTCGGGGCCCACGAGCTCCTACGAGCAGTACTTC
CASSSGPTSSYEQYF
>TRBJ1-1|few|-|TRBV27
TGTGCCAGCTACCCAGGGTGGGGGAACACTGAAGCTTTCTTT
CASYPGWGNTEAFF
>TRBJ2-1|-|TRBD2|TRBV24-1
TGTGCCACCAGTGATCCGGGACTAGCGGGAGGTGAGCAGTTCTTC
CATSDPGLAGGEQFF